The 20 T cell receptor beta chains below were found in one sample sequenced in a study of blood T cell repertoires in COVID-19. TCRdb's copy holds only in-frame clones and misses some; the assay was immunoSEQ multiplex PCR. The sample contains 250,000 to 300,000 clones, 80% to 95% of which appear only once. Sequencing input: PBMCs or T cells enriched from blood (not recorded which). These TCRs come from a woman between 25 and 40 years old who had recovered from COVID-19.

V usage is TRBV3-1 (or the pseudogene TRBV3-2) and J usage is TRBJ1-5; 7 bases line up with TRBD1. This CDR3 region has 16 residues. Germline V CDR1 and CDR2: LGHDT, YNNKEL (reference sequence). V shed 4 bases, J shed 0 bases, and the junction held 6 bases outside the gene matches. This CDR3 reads CASSLDRKDSNQPQHF. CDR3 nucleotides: TGTGCCAGCAGCCTGGACAGGAAAGATAGCAATCAGCCCCAGCATTTT.

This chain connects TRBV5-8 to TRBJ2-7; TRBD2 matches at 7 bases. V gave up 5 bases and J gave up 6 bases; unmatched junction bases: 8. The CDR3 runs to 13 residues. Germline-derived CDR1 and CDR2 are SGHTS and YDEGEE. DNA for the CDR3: TGTGCCAGCAGTCCAAAGTGGGGGGGCGAGCAGTACTTC. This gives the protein CASSPKWGGEQYF.

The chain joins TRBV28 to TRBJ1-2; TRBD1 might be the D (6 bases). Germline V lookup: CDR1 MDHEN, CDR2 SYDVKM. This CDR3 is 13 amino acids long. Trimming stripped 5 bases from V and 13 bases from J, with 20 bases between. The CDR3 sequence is CASSPQDHQGSTF. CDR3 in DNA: TGTGCCAGCAGTCCCCAGGATCACCAGGGGAGCACCTTC.

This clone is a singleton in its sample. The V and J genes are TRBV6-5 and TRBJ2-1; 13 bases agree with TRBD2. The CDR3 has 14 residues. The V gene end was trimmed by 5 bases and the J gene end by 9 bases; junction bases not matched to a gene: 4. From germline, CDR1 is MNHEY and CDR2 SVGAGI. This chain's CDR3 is CASSPGLAGTEQFF. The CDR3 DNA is TGTGCCAGCAGTCCGGGACTAGCGGGAACTGAGCAGTTCTTC.

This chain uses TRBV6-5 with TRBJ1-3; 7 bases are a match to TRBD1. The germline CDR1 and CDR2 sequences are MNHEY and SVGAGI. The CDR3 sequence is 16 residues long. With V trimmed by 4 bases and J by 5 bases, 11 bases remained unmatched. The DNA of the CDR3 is TGTGCCAGCAGTTCTCCAGTGACAGGGTTAAGAAACACCATATATTTT. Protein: CASSSPVTGLRNTIYF.

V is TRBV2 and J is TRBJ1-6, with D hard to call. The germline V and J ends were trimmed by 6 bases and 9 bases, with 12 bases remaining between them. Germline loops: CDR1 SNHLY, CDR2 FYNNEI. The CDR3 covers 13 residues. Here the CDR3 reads CASSYLLSSPLHF. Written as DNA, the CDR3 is TGTGCCAGCAGCTATTTATTGAGTTCACCCCTCCACTTT.

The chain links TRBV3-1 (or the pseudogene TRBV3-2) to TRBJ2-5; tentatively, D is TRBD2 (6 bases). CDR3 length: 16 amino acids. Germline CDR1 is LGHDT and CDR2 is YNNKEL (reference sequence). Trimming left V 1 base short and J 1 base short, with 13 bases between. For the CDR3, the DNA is TGTGCCAGCAGCCAAGTCGGGAGCGGGTCCCAAGAGACCCAGTACTTC. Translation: CASSQVGSGSQETQYF.

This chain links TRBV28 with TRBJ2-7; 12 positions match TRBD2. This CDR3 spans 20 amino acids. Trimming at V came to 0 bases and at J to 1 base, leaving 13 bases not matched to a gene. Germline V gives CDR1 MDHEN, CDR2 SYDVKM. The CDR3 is CASSLWDTSGRLVESYEQYF. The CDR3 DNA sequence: TGTGCCAGCAGTTTATGGGATACTAGCGGGAGGCTGGTTGAGTCCTACGAGCAGTACTTC.

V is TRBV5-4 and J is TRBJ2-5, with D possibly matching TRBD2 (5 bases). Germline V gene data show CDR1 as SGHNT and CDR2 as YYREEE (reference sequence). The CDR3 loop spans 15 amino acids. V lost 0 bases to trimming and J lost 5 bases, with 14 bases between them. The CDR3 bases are TGTGCCAGCAGCTTGGATCCAGGAGGAGAGGAGACCCAGTACTTC. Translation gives CASSLDPGGEETQYF. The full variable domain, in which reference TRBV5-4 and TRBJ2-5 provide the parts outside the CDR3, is ETGVTQSPTHLIKTRGQQVTLRCSSQSGHNTVSWYQQALGQGPQFIFQYYREEENGRGNFPPRFSGLQFPNYSSELNVNALELDDSALYLCASSLDPGGEETQYFGPGTRLLVL.

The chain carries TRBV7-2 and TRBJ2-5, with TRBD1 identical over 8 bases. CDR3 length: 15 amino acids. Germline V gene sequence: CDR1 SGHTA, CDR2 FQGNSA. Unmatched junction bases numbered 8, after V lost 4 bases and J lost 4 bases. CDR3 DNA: TGTGCCAGCAGCTCGACAGGGGTAAGCGGAGAGACCCAGTACTTC. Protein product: CASSSTGVSGETQYF.

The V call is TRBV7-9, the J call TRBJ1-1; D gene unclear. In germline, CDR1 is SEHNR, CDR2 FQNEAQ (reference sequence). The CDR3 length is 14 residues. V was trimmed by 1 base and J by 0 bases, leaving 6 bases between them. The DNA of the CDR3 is TGTGCCAGCAGCTTAGGGGAGGTGAACACTGAAGCTTTCTTT. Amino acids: CASSLGEVNTEAFF.

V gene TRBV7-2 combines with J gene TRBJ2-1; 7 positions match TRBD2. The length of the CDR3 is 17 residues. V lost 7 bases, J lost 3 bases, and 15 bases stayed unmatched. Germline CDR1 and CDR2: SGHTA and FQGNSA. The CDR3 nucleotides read TGTGCCAGCATCCCTCGTGGGGGGAGGGCCGACTACAATGAGCAGTTCTTC. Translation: CASIPRGGRADYNEQFF.

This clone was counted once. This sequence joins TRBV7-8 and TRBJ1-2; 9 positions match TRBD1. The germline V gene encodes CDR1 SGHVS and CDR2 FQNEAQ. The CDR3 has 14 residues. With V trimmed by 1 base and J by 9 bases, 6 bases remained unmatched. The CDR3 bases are TGTGCCAGCAGCTTAGTACAGGGGGCAACTAGCTACACCTTC. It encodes CASSLVQGATSYTF. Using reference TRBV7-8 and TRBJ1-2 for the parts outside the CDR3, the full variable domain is GAGVSQSPRYKVAKRGQDVALRCDPISGHVSLFWYQQALGQGPEFLTYFQNEAQLDKSGLPSDRFFAERPEGSVSTLKIQRTQQEDSAVYLCASSLVQGATSYTFGSGTRLTVV.

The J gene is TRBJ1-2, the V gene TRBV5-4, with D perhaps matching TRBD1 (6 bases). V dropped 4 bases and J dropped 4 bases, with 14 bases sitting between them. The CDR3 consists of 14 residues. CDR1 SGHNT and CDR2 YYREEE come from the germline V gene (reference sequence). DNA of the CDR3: TGTGCCAGCAGCCAACAGGGAAATTTCTATGGCTACACCTTC. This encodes CASSQQGNFYGYTF.

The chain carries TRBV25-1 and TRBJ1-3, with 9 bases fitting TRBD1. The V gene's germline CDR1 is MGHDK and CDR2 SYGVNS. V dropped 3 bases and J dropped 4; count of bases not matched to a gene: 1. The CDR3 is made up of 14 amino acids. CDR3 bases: TGTGCCAGCAGTGAGACAGGGGGAGGAAACACCATATATTTT. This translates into CASSETGGGNTIYF.

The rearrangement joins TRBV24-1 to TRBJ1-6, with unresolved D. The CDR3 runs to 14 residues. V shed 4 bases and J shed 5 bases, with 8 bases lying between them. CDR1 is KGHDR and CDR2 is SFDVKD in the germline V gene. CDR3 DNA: TGTGCCACCAGTGAAGCGAGAAATAATTCACCCCTCCACTTT. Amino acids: CATSEARNNSPLHF.

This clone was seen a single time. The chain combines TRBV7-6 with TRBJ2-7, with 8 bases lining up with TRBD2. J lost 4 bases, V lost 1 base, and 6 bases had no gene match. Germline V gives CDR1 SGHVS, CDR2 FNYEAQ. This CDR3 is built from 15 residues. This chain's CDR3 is CASSLETSGQYEQYF. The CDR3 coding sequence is TGTGCCAGCAGCTTAGAAACTAGCGGACAGTACGAGCAGTACTTC.

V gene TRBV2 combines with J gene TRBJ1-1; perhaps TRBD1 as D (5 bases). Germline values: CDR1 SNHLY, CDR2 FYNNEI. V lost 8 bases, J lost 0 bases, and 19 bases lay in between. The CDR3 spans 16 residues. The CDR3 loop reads CASGGQGVKLNTEAFF. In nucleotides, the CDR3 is TGTGCCAGCGGAGGGCAGGGAGTGAAATTGAACACTGAAGCTTTCTTT.

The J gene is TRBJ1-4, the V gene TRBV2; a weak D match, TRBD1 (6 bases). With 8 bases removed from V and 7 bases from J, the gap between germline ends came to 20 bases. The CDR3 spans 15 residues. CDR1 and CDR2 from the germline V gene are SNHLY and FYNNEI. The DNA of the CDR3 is TGTGCCAGCGGGGATACAGGGATCATGGGTGAAAAACTGTTTTTT. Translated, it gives CASGDTGIMGEKLFF.

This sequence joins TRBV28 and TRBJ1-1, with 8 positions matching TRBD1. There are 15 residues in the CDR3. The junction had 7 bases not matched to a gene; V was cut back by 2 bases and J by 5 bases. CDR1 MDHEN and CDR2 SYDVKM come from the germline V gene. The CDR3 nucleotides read TGTGCCAGCAGTTTAAGTGGACAGGGTAATACTGAAGCTTTCTTT. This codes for CASSLSGQGNTEAFF. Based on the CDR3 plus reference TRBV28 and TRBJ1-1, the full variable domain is DVKVTQSSRYLVKRTGEKVFLECVQDMDHENMFWYRQDPGLGLRLIYFSYDVKMKEKGDIPEGYSVSREKKERFSLILESASTNQTSMYLCASSLSGQGNTEAFFGQGTRLTVV.